The entry below gives a single TCR beta chain sequence along with its context. Antigen: not known. The sample belongs to a study of vaccination effects on CD4 cells after COVID-19. The study, taken as a whole, reports: Marked clonal contraction was seen in infection- and vaccine-induced clones late after vaccination. There was only 1 of 255 vaccine-induced clones in healthy vaccinees that cross-reacted with common cold coronaviruses.

Antigen-specific CD4+ T cells were expanded with viral peptide pools in the ViraFEST assay before sequencing. The culture ran for about 11 days, and then CD4+ T cells were isolated. Each person got two doses of an mRNA SARS-CoV-2 vaccine, BNT162b2 or mRNA-1273. Germline V gene lookup returns CDR1 LGHDT and CDR2 YNNKEL (reference sequence). There are 14 residues in the CDR3. Trimming pared 0 bases from V and 9 bases from J, leaving 13 bases between. Sequencing was performed with immunoSEQ multiplex PCR; in TCRdb, only in-frame clones are kept and a portion is missing. The sample includes roughly 24,000 clones, around 77% of them seen just once.

The chain combines TRBV3-1 (or the pseudogene TRBV3-2) with TRBJ2-3; D could derive from TRBD1 or TRBD2 (6 bases each). Sample: CD4+ T cells from PBMCs cultured with HCoV-NL63 spike peptides, taken after COVID-19 vaccination. The clonotype originates from a human donor who received a COVID-19 vaccine. CDR3 nucleotide sequence: TGTGCCAGCAGCCAAGATTCCACAGGGAGGACGCAGTATTTT. This gives the protein CASSQDSTGRTQYF.